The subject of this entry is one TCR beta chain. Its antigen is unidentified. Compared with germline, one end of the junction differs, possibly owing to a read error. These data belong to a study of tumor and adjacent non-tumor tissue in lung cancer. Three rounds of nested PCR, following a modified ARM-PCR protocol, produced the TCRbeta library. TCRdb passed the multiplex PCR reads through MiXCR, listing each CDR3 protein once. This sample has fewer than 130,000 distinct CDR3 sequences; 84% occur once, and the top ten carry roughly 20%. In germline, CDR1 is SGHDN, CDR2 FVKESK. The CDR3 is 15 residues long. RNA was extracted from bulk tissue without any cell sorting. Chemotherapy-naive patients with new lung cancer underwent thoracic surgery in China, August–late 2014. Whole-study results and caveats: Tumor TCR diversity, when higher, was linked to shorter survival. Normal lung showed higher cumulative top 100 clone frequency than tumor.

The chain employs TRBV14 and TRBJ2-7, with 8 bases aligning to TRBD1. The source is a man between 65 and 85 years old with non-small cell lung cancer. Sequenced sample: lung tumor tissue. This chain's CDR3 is CASSPWTGTIYEHYF. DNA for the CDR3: TGTGCCAGCAGCCCTTGGACAGGGACGATCTACGAGCATTACTTC.